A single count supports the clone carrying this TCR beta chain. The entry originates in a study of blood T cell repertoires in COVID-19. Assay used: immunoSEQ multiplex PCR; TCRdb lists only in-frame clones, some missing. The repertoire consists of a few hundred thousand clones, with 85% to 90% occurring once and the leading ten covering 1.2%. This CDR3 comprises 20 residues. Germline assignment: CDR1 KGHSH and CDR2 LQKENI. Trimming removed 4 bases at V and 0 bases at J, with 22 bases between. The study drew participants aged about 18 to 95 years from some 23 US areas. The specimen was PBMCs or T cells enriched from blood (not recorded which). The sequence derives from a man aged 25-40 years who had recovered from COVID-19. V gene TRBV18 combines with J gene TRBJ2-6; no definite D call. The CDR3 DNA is TGTGCCAGCTCACTGCGAGAACGGGTAGGCAGAAGCTCTGGGGCCAACGTCCTGACTTTC. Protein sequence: CASSLRERVGRSSGANVLTF. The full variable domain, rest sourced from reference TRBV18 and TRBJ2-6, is NAGVMQNPRHLVRRRGQEARLRCSPMKGHSHVYWYRQLPEEGLKFMVYLQKENIIDESGMPKERFSAEFPKEGPSILRIQQVVRGDSAAYFCASSLRERVGRSSGANVLTFGAGSRLTVL.